This T cell receptor beta chain was sequenced during a study of PD-1 blockade in classical Hodgkin lymphoma. Study-level information: Intravenous infusions of nivolumab 3 mg/kg reached patients every 2 weeks.

CDR1 MDHEN and CDR2 SYDVKM come from the germline V gene. V lost 2 bases and J lost 2; bases outside the gene matches: 6. The length of the CDR3 is 16 residues. Every patient had relapsed following autologous stem cell transplantation, and cohorts differed in brentuximab vedotin exposure. Progressive disease, partial response or complete response was each patient's best response. Here immunoSEQ multiplex PCR was the method, and the copy in TCRdb shows in-frame clones only, minus some. Of some 14,000 clones listed, around 90% are singletons. V gene TRBV28 combines with J gene TRBJ2-1; 7 bases line up with TRBD2. Source: peripheral blood mononuclear cells (PBMCs), taken at baseline. The sequence came from a human donor with classical Hodgkin lymphoma. CDR3 DNA: TGTGCCAGCAGTTTAGGGCGCGGGAGAACCTACAATGAGCAGTTCTTC. This gives the protein CASSLGRGRTYNEQFF.